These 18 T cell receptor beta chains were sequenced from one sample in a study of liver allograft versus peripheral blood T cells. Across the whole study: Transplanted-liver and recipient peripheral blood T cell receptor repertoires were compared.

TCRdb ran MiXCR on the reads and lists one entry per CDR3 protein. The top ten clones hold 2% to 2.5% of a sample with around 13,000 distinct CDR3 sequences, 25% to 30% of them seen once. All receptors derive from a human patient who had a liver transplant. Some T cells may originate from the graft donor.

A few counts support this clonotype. CDR3 nucleotide sequence: TGTGCCAGTAGTACCCGGGACAGGGTGAATAACGAGCAGTACTTC. Translated: CASSTRDRVNNEQYF. The chain uses TRBV19 and TRBJ2-7, with TRBD1 identical over 9 bases. Trimming cost V 4 bases and J 5 bases; bases outside gene matches: 9. Germline CDR1 LNHDA, CDR2 SQIVND (reference sequence). CDR3 length: 15 amino acids.

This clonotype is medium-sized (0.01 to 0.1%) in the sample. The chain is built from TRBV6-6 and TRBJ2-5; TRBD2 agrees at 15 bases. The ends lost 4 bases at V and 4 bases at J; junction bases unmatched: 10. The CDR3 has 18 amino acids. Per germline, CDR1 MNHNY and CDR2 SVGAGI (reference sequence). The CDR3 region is CASSLPRGGLAGGETQYF. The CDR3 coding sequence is TGTGCCAGCAGTTTACCCCGCGGGGGACTAGCGGGAGGAGAGACCCAGTACTTC.

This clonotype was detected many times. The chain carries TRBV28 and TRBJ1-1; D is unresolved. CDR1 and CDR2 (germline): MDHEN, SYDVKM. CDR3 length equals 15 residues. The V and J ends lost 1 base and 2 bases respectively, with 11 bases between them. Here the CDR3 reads CASSLSGWENTEAFF. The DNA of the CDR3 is TGTGCCAGCAGTTTATCCGGGTGGGAAAACACTGAAGCTTTCTTT.

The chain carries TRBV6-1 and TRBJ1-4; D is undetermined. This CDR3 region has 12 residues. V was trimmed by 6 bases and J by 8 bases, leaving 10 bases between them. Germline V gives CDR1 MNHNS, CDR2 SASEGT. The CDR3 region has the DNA TGTGCCAGCAGGCGGGATTTGGAAAAACTGTTTTTT. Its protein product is CASRRDLEKLFF.

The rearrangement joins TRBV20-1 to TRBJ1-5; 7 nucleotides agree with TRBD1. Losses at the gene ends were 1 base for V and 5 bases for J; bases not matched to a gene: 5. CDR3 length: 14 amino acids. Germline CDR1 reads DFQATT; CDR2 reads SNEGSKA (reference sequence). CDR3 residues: CSARADREDQPQHF. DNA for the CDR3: TGCAGTGCTAGAGCTGACAGGGAGGATCAGCCCCAGCATTTT.

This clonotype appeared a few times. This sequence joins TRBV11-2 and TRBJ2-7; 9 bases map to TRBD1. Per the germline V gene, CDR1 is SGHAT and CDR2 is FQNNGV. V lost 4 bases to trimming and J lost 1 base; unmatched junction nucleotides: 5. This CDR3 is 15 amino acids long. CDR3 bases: TGTGCCAGCAGCTCCACAGGGGGCACGTCCTACGAGCAGTACTTC. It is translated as CASSSTGGTSYEQYF.

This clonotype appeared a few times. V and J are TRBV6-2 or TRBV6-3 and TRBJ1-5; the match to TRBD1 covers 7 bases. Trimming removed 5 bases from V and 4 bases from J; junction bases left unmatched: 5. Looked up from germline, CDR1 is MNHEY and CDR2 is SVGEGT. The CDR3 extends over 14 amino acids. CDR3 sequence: CASSRGTANQPQHF. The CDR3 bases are TGTGCCAGCAGTAGAGGGACAGCTAATCAGCCCCAGCATTTT.

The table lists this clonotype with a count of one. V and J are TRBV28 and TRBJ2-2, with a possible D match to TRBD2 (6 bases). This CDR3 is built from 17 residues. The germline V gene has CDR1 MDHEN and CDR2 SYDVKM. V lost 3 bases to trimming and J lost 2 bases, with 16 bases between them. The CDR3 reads CASSFGGTEINTGELFF. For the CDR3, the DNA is TGTGCCAGCAGTTTTGGGGGGACGGAGATTAACACCGGGGAGCTGTTTTTT.

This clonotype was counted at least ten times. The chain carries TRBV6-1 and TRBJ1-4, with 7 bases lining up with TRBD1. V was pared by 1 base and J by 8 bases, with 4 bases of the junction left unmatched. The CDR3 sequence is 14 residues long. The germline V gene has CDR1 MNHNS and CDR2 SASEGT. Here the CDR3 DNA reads TGTGCCAGCAGTGAAGTCAGGGGGAGCGAAAAACTGTTTTTT. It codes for CASSEVRGSEKLFF.

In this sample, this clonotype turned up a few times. The DNA of the CDR3 is TGTGCCAGCAGCCAAACGGCGAATGAGCAGTTCTTC. Translating it yields CASSQTANEQFF. The chain couples TRBV14 to TRBJ2-1; D is undetermined. The CDR3 spans 12 residues. Trimming pared 2 bases from V and 7 bases from J, leaving 6 bases between. Germline assignment: CDR1 SGHDN and CDR2 FVKESK. Supplemented by reference TRBV14 and TRBJ2-1, the full variable domain reads EAGVTQFPSHSVIEKGQTVTLRCDPISGHDNLYWYRRVMGKEIKFLLHFVKESKQDESGMPNNRFLAERTGGTYSTLKVQPAELEDSGVYFCASSQTANEQFFGPGTRLTVL.

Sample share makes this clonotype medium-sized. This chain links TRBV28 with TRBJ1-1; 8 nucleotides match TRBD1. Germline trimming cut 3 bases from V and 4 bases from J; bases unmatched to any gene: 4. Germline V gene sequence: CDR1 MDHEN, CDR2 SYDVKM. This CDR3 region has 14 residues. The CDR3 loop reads CASSFDRGGTEAFF. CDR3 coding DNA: TGTGCCAGCAGTTTCGACAGGGGTGGCACTGAAGCTTTCTTT.

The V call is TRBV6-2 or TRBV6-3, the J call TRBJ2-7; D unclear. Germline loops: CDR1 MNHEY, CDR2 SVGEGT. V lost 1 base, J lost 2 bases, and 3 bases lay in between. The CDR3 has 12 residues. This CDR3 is CASSYYTYEQYF. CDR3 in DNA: TGTGCCAGCAGTTACTACACCTACGAGCAGTACTTC.

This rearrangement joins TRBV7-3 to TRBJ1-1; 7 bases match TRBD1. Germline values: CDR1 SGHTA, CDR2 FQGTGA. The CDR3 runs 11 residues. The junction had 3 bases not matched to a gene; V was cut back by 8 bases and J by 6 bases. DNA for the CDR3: TGTGCCAGCGGCACAGGGGCTGAAGCTTTCTTT. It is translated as CASGTGAEAFF.

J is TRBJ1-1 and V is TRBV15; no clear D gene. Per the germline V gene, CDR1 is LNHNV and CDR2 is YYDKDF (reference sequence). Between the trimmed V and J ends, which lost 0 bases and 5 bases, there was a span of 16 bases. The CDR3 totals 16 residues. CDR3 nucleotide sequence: TGTGCCACCAGCAGAGAATGGGCCGGGTTGGGAACTGAAGCTTTCTTT. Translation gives CATSREWAGLGTEAFF.

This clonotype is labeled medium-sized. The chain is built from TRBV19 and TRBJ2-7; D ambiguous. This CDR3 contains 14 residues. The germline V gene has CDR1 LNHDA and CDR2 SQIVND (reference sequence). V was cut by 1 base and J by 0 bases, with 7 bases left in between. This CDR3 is CASSIAQSSYEQYF. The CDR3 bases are TGTGCCAGTAGTATAGCACAGAGCTCCTACGAGCAGTACTTC. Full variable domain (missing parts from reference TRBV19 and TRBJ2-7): DGGITQSPKYLFRKEGQNVTLSCEQNLNHDAMYWYRQDPGQGLRLIYYSQIVNDFQKGDIAEGYSVSREKKESFPLTVTSAQKNPTAFYLCASSIAQSSYEQYFGPGTRLTVT.

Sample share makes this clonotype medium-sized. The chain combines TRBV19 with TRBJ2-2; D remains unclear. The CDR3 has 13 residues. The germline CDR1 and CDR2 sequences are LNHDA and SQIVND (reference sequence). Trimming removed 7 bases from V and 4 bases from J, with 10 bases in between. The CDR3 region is CASKVRVTGELFF. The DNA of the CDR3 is TGTGCCAGTAAAGTTCGAGTCACCGGGGAGCTGTTTTTT.

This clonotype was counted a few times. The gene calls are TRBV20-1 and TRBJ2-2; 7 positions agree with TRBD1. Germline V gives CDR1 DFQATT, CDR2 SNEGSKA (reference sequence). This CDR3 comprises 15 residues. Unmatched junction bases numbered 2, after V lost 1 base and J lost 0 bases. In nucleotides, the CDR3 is TGCAGTGCTAGAGGGGACAGCGCGAACACCGGGGAGCTGTTTTTT. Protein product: CSARGDSANTGELFF.

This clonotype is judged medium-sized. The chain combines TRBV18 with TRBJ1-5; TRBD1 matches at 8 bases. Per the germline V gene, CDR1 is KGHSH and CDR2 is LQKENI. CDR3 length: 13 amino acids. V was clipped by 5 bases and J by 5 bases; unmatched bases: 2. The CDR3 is CASSSTGDQPQHF. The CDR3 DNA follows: TGTGCCAGCTCATCGACAGGGGATCAGCCCCAGCATTTT.